The sequence of this T cell receptor beta chain was determined in a study of blood T cell repertoires in COVID-19. Here immunoSEQ multiplex PCR was the method, and the copy in TCRdb shows in-frame clones only, minus some. The data contain about 100,000 clones, about 86% of them singletons. Researchers sorted participants into cohorts using their self-reported clinical history. In germline, CDR1 is SGHTA, CDR2 FQGTGA. V lost 1 base to trimming and J lost 0 bases, with 7 bases between them. This CDR3 region has 16 residues. The genes are TRBV7-3 and TRBJ1-6; D uncertain. The clonotype was recovered from a woman between 50 and 59 years old who had recovered from COVID-19. Sequenced: PBMCs or T cells enriched from blood (not recorded which). CDR3 in amino acids: CASSLRRSSYNSPLHF. As DNA, the CDR3 is TGTGCCAGCAGCTTAAGACGGAGCTCCTATAATTCACCCCTCCACTTT.